These 11 T cell receptor beta chains came from one sample sequenced in a study of T cell responses to AZD1222 COVID-19 vaccine (dated by TCRdb to the early 2020s). Receptors were amplified or captured by the immunoSEQ multiplex PCR assay. This is the immuneACCESS table as TCRdb keeps it, with only in-frame sequences that have V and J called. A part of the clones is gone; compared with another copy, unresolved V genes explain less than half, and the rest is unexplained. A total of 130,000 or so clones appear in this sample, about 91% of them only once. The top ten clones comprise under 2% of the sample. The sample's time point, from its label and the paper: baseline before first vaccination. The sample was peripheral blood, taken on day 0 of AZD1222 vaccination. The source is an adult in good health.

The chain couples TRBV10-3 to TRBJ2-1; D not certain. Trimming took 10 bases from V and 0 from J, leaving 10 bases between them. The CDR3 loop spans 13 amino acids. CDR1 is ENHRY and CDR2 is SYGVKD in the germline V gene. Here the CDR3 reads CATTVSSYNEQFF. Here the CDR3 DNA reads TGTGCCACGACGGTTAGCTCCTACAATGAGCAGTTCTTC.

This chain uses TRBV5-6 with TRBJ1-2; TRBD1 agrees at 7 bases. This CDR3 spans 15 amino acids. The junction had 10 bases not matched to a gene; V was cut back by 4 bases and J by 4 bases. The germline gives CDR1 SGHDT, CDR2 YYEEEE. The CDR3 loop is CASSTDRTGLYGYTF. CDR3 nucleotide sequence: TGTGCCAGCAGCACAGATAGGACAGGCCTCTATGGCTACACCTTC.

The rearrangement links TRBV6-5 to TRBJ1-4; D remains ambiguous. The germline CDR1 and CDR2 sequences are MNHEY and SVGAGI. The CDR3 sequence is 15 residues long. With 7 bases removed from V and 5 bases from J, the gap between germline ends came to 17 bases. The CDR3 protein is CASTPRGDPNEKLFF. The CDR3 DNA reads TGTGCCAGCACCCCACGGGGTGACCCCAATGAAAAACTGTTTTTT.

V and J are TRBV5-1 and TRBJ1-2; unclear D gene. The V gene's germline CDR1 is SGHRS and CDR2 YFSETQ. The CDR3 consists of 14 residues. V was trimmed by 0 bases and J by 0 bases, leaving 6 bases between them. The CDR3: CASSLEGANYGYTF. In DNA form, the CDR3 reads TGCGCCAGCAGCTTGGAGGGAGCTAACTATGGCTACACCTTC.

This rearrangement joins TRBV7-2 to TRBJ1-4, with D maybe TRBD1 (5 bases). The CDR3 covers 15 residues. Trimming stripped 1 base from V and 3 bases from J, with 9 bases between. The germline gives CDR1 SGHTA, CDR2 FQGNSA. The DNA for the CDR3 is TGTGCCAGCAGCTTAGAGGTGGGGCCTAATGAAAAACTGTTTTTT. Translated: CASSLEVGPNEKLFF.

V usage is TRBV24-1 and J usage is TRBJ2-1; tentative D call: TRBD1 (5 bases). Germline V gene sequence: CDR1 KGHDR, CDR2 SFDVKD. V was pared by 1 base and J by 7 bases, with 19 bases between. The CDR3 is 17 amino acids. Written as DNA, the CDR3 is TGTGCCACCAGTGATTTCCTAACAGGTCTGGGTTTGAATGAGCAGTTCTTC. The encoded protein is CATSDFLTGLGLNEQFF.

The chain recombines TRBV5-1 with TRBJ2-3; 11 bases map to TRBD2. Losses at the gene ends were 1 base for V and 0 bases for J; bases not matched to a gene: 10. CDR3 size: 19 residues. Germline assignment: CDR1 SGHRS and CDR2 YFSETQ. The CDR3 DNA sequence: TGCGCCAGCAGCTTGAATGGCCTAGCGGGGGGAACAAGCACAGATACGCAGTATTTT. This sequence encodes CASSLNGLAGGTSTDTQYF.

The gene calls are TRBV4-2 and TRBJ1-4; TRBD1 agrees at 7 bases. The trim removed 3 bases at V and 7 bases at J, leaving 8 bases unmatched. The CDR3 spans 15 residues. Looked up from germline, CDR1 is LGHNA and CDR2 is YNFKEQ. CDR3 protein: CASSHTGTESEKLFF. CDR3 nucleotides: TGTGCCAGCAGCCACACCGGGACAGAAAGTGAAAAACTGTTTTTT.

The chain links TRBV9 to TRBJ1-2; unclear D gene. This CDR3 has 15 amino acids. CDR1 and CDR2 (germline): SGDLS, YYNGEE. V was clipped by 0 bases and J by 0 bases, with 9 bases between them. Written as DNA, the CDR3 is TGTGCCAGCAGCGTAGATACGGGCCCTAACTATGGCTACACCTTC. Translation: CASSVDTGPNYGYTF.

This chain uses TRBV5-1 with TRBJ1-1; no definite D call. Germline V gives CDR1 SGHRS, CDR2 YFSETQ. The CDR3 consists of 11 residues. Between the trimmed V and J ends, which lost 5 bases and 7 bases, there was a span of 9 bases. The CDR3: CASRTGNEAFF. The CDR3 bases are TGCGCCAGCAGAACGGGAAATGAAGCTTTCTTT.

The rearrangement links TRBV6-2 or TRBV6-3 to TRBJ1-1, with TRBD1 matching over 8 bases. The CDR3 runs to 17 residues. V trimming: 7 bases; J trimming: 0 bases; junction bases outside the gene matches: 13. Germline values: CDR1 MNHEY, CDR2 SVGEGT. Written as DNA, the CDR3 is TGTGCCAGCATCCCCCCGACAGGGGACGGAATGAACACTGAAGCTTTCTTT. As protein: CASIPPTGDGMNTEAFF.